This entry features one T cell receptor beta chain sequence. The participants were between roughly 18 and 100 years old and came from some 23 US areas. The data belong to a study of blood T cell repertoires in COVID-19. Across the study: COVID-19 samples collected from the United States, Italy and Spain covered acute and convalescent phases.

The authors' processing: Amplifying reference gene primers gave estimates of nucleated cell counts. Assay used: immunoSEQ multiplex PCR; TCRdb lists only in-frame clones, some missing. Clonal size and the V and J genes are those of that table, whereas D and trimming came from the DNA. The sample holds about 370,000 clones, around 89% seen once. Germline V lookup: CDR1 SGDLS, CDR2 YYNGEE. The V and J ends lost 3 bases and 5 bases respectively, with 15 bases between them. The CDR3 runs 14 residues. This chain joins TRBV9 and TRBJ2-7; TRBD2 is a possible D gene (7 bases). This clonotype originated in a man between 18 and 29 years old who had recovered from COVID-19. Sequenced input: PBMCs or T cells enriched from blood (not recorded which). The CDR3 region has the DNA TGTGCCAGCAGCGCCCGCGGGGGCTTCGACGAGCAGTACTTC. Translating gives CASSARGGFDEQYF.